This TCR beta chain was documented in a study of blood T cell repertoires in COVID-19 (dated by TCRdb to the early 2020s). Regarding the complete study: The collaborator samples originated in the United States, Italy and Spain and spanned the acute and convalescent phases of COVID-19. The samples were drawn from the first 160 participants of the ongoing ImmuneRACE study and from 950 to 1,500 subjects provided by 6 global collaborators. Where available, HLA class I and class II types were taken from metadata supplied by the sample provider and were not determined by assay-based typing. The repertoires were released in a freely available public database meant as a resource for research on the immune response to SARS-CoV-2. The sample metadata nearly always contained a de-identified subject ID, COVID-19 status, age in years and sex. The material from the prospective study consisted of cDNA or gDNA derived from T cells, B-cell-depleted T cells, or PBMCs. The dataset comprised deeply sampled blood TCRbeta repertoires from subjects exposed to, actively infected with, or recovered from COVID-19. The paper as a whole reports these results and caveats: How much clinical and demographic metadata was included differed by source and by participant, and the metadata was provided uncurated.

A word on this clone: Its cognate antigen has yet to be identified. Nothing much larger sits one base from this clone, and base qualities are not available.

CDR1 and CDR2 are read off the germline V gene as LGHNT and FRNRAP. Taken from cysteine to phenylalanine, the CDR3 has 15 residues. Here the CDR3 DNA is all that survives: 45 bases in frame from base 1. The germline V and J ends show losses of 6 bases and 4 bases respectively, and no gene match explains 8 bases of the junction. TCRbeta CDR3 regions were amplified from genomic DNA using the immunoSEQ Assay, a bias-controlled multiplex PCR. The published analysis was carried out like this. Within the assay, amplification of reference gene primers was used to estimate how many nucleated cells each sample contained. Sequence reads were collapsed and filtered to measure the absolute abundance of every unique TCRbeta CDR3 rearrangement. For each sample, productive Simpson clonality was calculated as the square root of Simpson's diversity index across productive rearrangements. TCRdb mirrors the immuneACCESS table, restricted to in-frame sequences. Some clones are absent from its copies; in checked studies, under half trace to an unresolved V gene, and the reason for the others is unknown. V, J and clone size are those of that table, while D and trimming were read from the DNA. For this sample there are 210,000 or so clones; approximately 80% appear just once. Clones ranked in the top ten supply 1.8% of the sample.

Enrolling through a virtual design, the prospective study's participants ranged in age from roughly 18 to 89 years and lived across 20 to 30 United States geographic areas. To assign participants to cohorts, the prospective study relied on clinical history that participants themselves reported in a screening survey and a study questionnaire. Recovered participants in ImmuneRACE Cohort 3 were defined by two consecutive negative NP/OP PCR tests, clearance by a healthcare professional, or resolution of symptoms. Mobile phlebotomists in the prospective study collected whole blood, serum and a nasopharyngeal or oropharyngeal swab from every participant. Over a roughly 2-month period, participants in the prospective study had the option of providing additional blood draws and questionnaires. Blood samples from the prospective study were shipped frozen or at room temperature prior to DNA extraction.

The sequencing input was PBMCs or T cells enriched from blood (not recorded which). The chain uses TRBV12-5 and TRBJ2-2, with 7 bases matching TRBD1. The TCR sequence derives from a man in his 60s who had recovered from COVID-19. The CDR3 region has the sequence CASGGWDSLTGELFF. The nucleotide sequence reads TGTGCTAGTGGGGGATGGGACAGTCTCACCGGGGAGCTGTTTTTT.